This passage covers 26 T cell receptor beta chains from one sample sequenced in a study of cytomegalovirus exposure and HLA in healthy donors (TCRdb year 2017). Libraries were prepared through the immunoSEQ multiplex PCR assay. A mixture of 60 forward primers for TCR Vbeta segments and 13 reverse primers for TCR Jbeta segments was used in the multiplex PCR. The clones in this table, taken by TCRdb from immuneACCESS, are in-frame only. Not every clone is retained; where verified, under half of the shortfall comes from an unresolved V gene, and the cause of the rest is unknown. Counted in this sample were more than 110,000 clones; roughly 10% of them appeared once. The ten top clones hold less than 2% of the sample. Material: PBMCs. The receptors were sampled from a man in his forties or fifties in good health and CMV-seronegative.

Comment on this clone: The junction departs from the called germline gene at one end, perhaps through a read error. The chain recombines TRBV7-7 with TRBJ2-1, with a weak D call TRBD2 (5 bases). The germline CDR1 and CDR2 sequences are SSHAT and FNYEAQ (reference sequence). The CDR3 loop spans 13 amino acids. The CDR3 nucleotides read TGTGCTAGCAGCCGGACGGGATTTAATGAGCAGTTCTTC. Translation: CASSRTGFNEQFF.

There are a few counts of this clone. The rearrangement links TRBV18 to TRBJ1-4, with D possibly TRBD1 on 6 matching bases. In germline, CDR1 is KGHSH, CDR2 LQKENI. The CDR3 contains 18 residues. Trimming took 3 bases from V and 2 from J, leaving 19 bases between them. The CDR3 coding sequence is TGTGCCAGCTCACCTCTAACAGGGTCCAGCGCGACTAATGAAAAACTGTTTTTT. Translating it yields CASSPLTGSSATNEKLFF. The full variable domain, with the rest looked up from reference TRBV18 and TRBJ1-4, is NAGVMQNPRHLVRRRGQEARLRCSPMKGHSHVYWYRQLPEEGLKFMVYLQKENIIDESGMPKERFSAEFPKEGPSILRIQQVVRGDSAAYFCASSPLTGSSATNEKLFFGSGTQLSVL.

There are a few counts of this clone. The chain couples TRBV2 to TRBJ2-7, with 8 nucleotides matching TRBD1. With V trimmed by 7 bases and J by 3 bases, 20 bases remained unmatched. This CDR3 has 18 amino acids. In germline, CDR1 is SNHLY, CDR2 FYNNEI. This CDR3 reads CASIPGQAGRLIHYEQYF. The CDR3 bases are TGTGCCAGCATACCGGGACAGGCGGGACGATTGATTCACTACGAGCAGTACTTC.

V and J are TRBV29-1 and TRBJ2-5; 7 nucleotides align to TRBD1. The end of the DNA aligns better with TRBJ2-7, so the J call may be wrong. CDR3 size: 12 residues. Germline V gene sequence: CDR1 SQVTM, CDR2 ANQGSEA. The CDR3 region is CSVLRDSYEQYF. CDR3 bases: TGCAGCGTTTTGAGGGACAGCTACGAGCAGTACTTC.

This clone was found a few times. The rearrangement uses TRBV4-1 and TRBJ1-4; 8 positions agree with TRBD1. CDR1 and CDR2 (germline): MGHRA, YSYEKL. After removal of 0 bases from V and 5 bases from J, the junction contained 11 bases not matched to a gene. The CDR3 runs 18 residues. The CDR3 DNA sequence: TGCGCCAGCAGCCAAGATCTGAGGCAGGGGGCTGGGAATGAAAAACTGTTTTTT. It encodes CASSQDLRQGAGNEKLFF.

J is TRBJ2-3 and V is TRBV2; 8 positions agree with TRBD2. V lost 6 bases, J lost 8 bases, and 7 bases stayed unmatched. The CDR3 runs 13 residues. The germline CDR1 and CDR2 sequences are SNHLY and FYNNEI. The CDR3 DNA reads TGTGCCAGCAGCGGGGGGGGTCAAGGTACGCAGTATTTT. Translating it yields CASSGGGQGTQYF. Looking up the rest from reference TRBV2 and TRBJ2-3 gives the full variable domain: EPEVTQTPSHQVTQMGQEVILRCVPISNHLYFYWYRQILGQKVEFLVSFYNNEISEKSEIFDDQFSVERPDGSNFTLKIRSTKLEDSAMYFCASSGGGQGTQYFGPGTRLTVL.

The chain is built from TRBV6-5 and TRBJ1-2; 7 nucleotides agree with TRBD1. Germline assignment: CDR1 MNHEY and CDR2 SVGAGI. V lost 2 bases and J lost 7; bases outside the gene matches: 4. The CDR3 is 13 residues long. The DNA of the CDR3 is TGTGCCAGCAGTTACAAGGGGGCGAGTGGCTACACCTTC. As protein: CASSYKGASGYTF.

In this sample, this clone turned up a few times. The chain has TRBV29-1 and TRBJ2-3; D gene uncertain. Germline V gene sequence: CDR1 SQVTM, CDR2 ANQGSEA. The CDR3 sequence is 12 residues long. The V end lost 6 bases, the J end lost 1 base, and 8 bases lay between the germline ends. This CDR3 is CSVPFGTDTQYF. The CDR3 DNA is TGCAGCGTCCCCTTTGGCACAGATACGCAGTATTTT.

The V gene is TRBV10-1, the J gene TRBJ1-4; D call uncertain. CDR1 WNHNN and CDR2 SYGVQD come from the germline V gene (reference sequence). With 3 bases removed from V and 1 base from J, the gap between germline ends came to 15 bases. This CDR3 has 17 residues. The CDR3 DNA is TGCGCCAGCAGTGAACCCCCCCGGGGAGGAACTAATGAAAAACTGTTTTTT. Its translation: CASSEPPRGGTNEKLFF.

This rearrangement joins TRBV5-1 to TRBJ2-5; tentative D call: TRBD2 (7 bases). The J call could be wrong; TRBJ2-7 is a better fit for the DNA end. The germline V gene encodes CDR1 SGHRS and CDR2 YFSETQ. The CDR3 extends over 15 amino acids. Here the CDR3 DNA reads TGCGCCAGCAGCTTATCGCGGGGGCTCTCCTACGAGCAGTACTTC. Protein: CASSLSRGLSYEQYF.

The gene calls are TRBV9 and TRBJ1-3; 9 nucleotides line up with TRBD1. Germline trimming cut 3 bases from V and 3 bases from J; bases unmatched to any gene: 7. CDR1 is SGDLS and CDR2 is YYNGEE in the germline V gene. This CDR3 has 16 amino acids. This CDR3 reads CASSGRDREVGNTIYF. For the CDR3, the DNA is TGTGCCAGCAGCGGCCGGGACAGGGAAGTTGGAAACACCATATATTTT.

This clone was detected only a few times. This rearrangement joins TRBV5-4 to TRBJ1-5, with 10 bases aligning to TRBD1. Germline trimming cut 4 bases from V and 7 bases from J; bases unmatched to any gene: 11. There are 16 residues in the CDR3. From germline, CDR1 is SGHNT and CDR2 YYREEE (reference sequence). The CDR3 coding sequence is TGTGCCAGCAGCGTTACCGGGACAGGGGACGGGCAGCCCCAGCATTTT. Its protein product is CASSVTGTGDGQPQHF.

The chain is built from TRBV6-6 and TRBJ2-2; 10 bases are shared with TRBD2. Germline V gene sequence: CDR1 MNHNY, CDR2 SVGAGI (reference sequence). Trimming at V came to 6 bases and at J to 1 base, leaving 5 bases not matched to a gene. The CDR3 runs 16 residues. CDR3 amino acids: CASRESGGGNTGELFF. The CDR3 DNA reads TGTGCCAGCAGGGAAAGCGGGGGGGGGAACACCGGGGAGCTGTTTTTT.

The rearrangement links TRBV7-9 to TRBJ1-2; no clear D. The CDR3 is 14 amino acids. Germline assignment: CDR1 SEHNR and CDR2 FQNEAQ (reference sequence). Trimming shortened V by 1 base and J by 5 bases, and 11 bases separated the two germline ends. CDR3 sequence (DNA): TGTGCCAGCAGCTTAGGTTCCCCCGGGTATGGCTACACCTTC. This codes for CASSLGSPGYGYTF.

This clone was counted only a few times. In the same sample, other DNA sequences code for this CDR3. V and J are TRBV6-5 and TRBJ1-1; D unresolved. This CDR3 has 14 residues. V dropped 5 bases and J dropped 1 base, with 11 bases sitting between them. From germline, CDR1 is MNHEY and CDR2 SVGAGI. The CDR3 DNA reads TGTGCCAGCAGTACGAATCTAGGGAACACTGAAGCTTTCTTT. Its protein product is CASSTNLGNTEAFF.

J is TRBJ2-3 and V is TRBV4-2, with TRBD1 identical over 7 bases. Trimming at V came to 3 bases and at J to 1 base, leaving 22 bases not matched to a gene. The CDR3 totals 21 residues. Per germline, CDR1 LGHNA and CDR2 YNFKEQ. The CDR3 loop reads CASSHRIPGQEGNTRTDTQYF. In DNA form, the CDR3 reads TGTGCCAGCAGCCACCGAATCCCAGGACAGGAAGGCAATACTCGCACAGATACGCAGTATTTT.

This clone has more than one count but fewer than ten. V is TRBV5-1 and J is TRBJ1-1; D gene ambiguous. Germline loops: CDR1 SGHRS, CDR2 YFSETQ. CDR3 size: 14 residues. V lost 0 bases and J 4 bases, leaving 10 bases between the germline ends. The CDR3 nucleotides are TGCGCCAGCAGCTTGGGATCAGTCCCCACTGAAGCTTTCTTT. Translated, it gives CASSLGSVPTEAFF.

This clone was seen more than once but under ten times. V and J are TRBV4-2 and TRBJ1-2; D call uncertain. Germline assignment: CDR1 LGHNA and CDR2 YNFKEQ. V gave up 0 bases and J gave up 2 bases, with 7 bases separating them. The CDR3 has 14 amino acids. This CDR3 reads CASSQDPGNYGYTF. CDR3 sequence (DNA): TGTGCCAGCAGCCAAGATCCCGGGAACTATGGCTACACCTTC.

A few counts support this clone. V is TRBV9 and J is TRBJ2-5; TRBD2 agrees at 7 bases. CDR3 length equals 14 residues. The germline CDR1 and CDR2 sequences are SGDLS and YYNGEE. The V segment lost 3 bases and the J segment 4 bases; nucleotides outside the gene matches: 6. CDR3 amino acids: CASSELGGGETQYF. The CDR3 DNA follows: TGTGCCAGCAGCGAGTTGGGGGGGGGAGAGACCCAGTACTTC.

This clone was found a few times. The chain recombines TRBV30 with TRBJ1-1; 12 positions match TRBD1. From germline, CDR1 is GTSNPN and CDR2 SVGIG (reference sequence). The CDR3 has 20 amino acids. The ends lost 1 base at V and 1 base at J; junction bases unmatched: 16. The CDR3: CAWSAGTGGFYVTENTEAFF. CDR3 nucleotide sequence: TGTGCCTGGAGTGCGGGGACAGGGGGCTTTTATGTTACTGAGAACACTGAAGCTTTCTTT.

The V gene is TRBV9, the J gene TRBJ2-2; possible D gene TRBD1, 6 bases. The ends were cut back, 4 bases at V and 2 bases at J, with 12 bases in the middle. The CDR3 has 15 residues. Germline CDR1 reads SGDLS; CDR2 reads YYNGEE. The CDR3 is CASSILQGNTGELFF. Here the CDR3 DNA reads TGTGCCAGCAGCATATTACAGGGAAACACCGGGGAGCTGTTTTTT.

The chain joins TRBV19 to TRBJ2-2, with 7 nucleotides matching TRBD1. Trimming removed 5 bases from V and 2 bases from J; junction bases left unmatched: 5. This CDR3 has 15 residues. CDR1 LNHDA and CDR2 SQIVND come from the germline V gene (reference sequence). Here the CDR3 DNA reads TGTGCCAGTAGTCCCGGGACAGTTAACACCGGGGAGCTGTTTTTT. Protein product: CASSPGTVNTGELFF.

A few counts support this clone. The V call is TRBV20-1, the J call TRBJ1-2; D may be TRBD1 (6 bases). The CDR3 has 11 residues. In germline, CDR1 is DFQATT, CDR2 SNEGSKA (reference sequence). V lost 5 bases to trimming and J lost 10 bases, with 14 bases between them. CDR3 sequence (DNA): TGCAGTGCTTTCTTGGACAGCGCCTACACCTTC. Translating gives CSAFLDSAYTF.

V usage is TRBV6-5 and J usage is TRBJ1-5; D gene unclear. CDR1 and CDR2 from the germline V gene are MNHEY and SVGAGI. V gave up 5 bases and J gave up 3 bases, with 14 bases separating them. The CDR3 has 15 amino acids. CDR3 in DNA: TGTGCCAGCAGTAAAAAGGCGGGTAACAATCAGCCCCAGCATTTT. This translates into CASSKKAGNNQPQHF.

This clone was observed a few times. CDR3 sequence (DNA): TGTGCCAGCAGTTTGGACAGAAACATCTATGGCTACACCTTC. Protein product: CASSLDRNIYGYTF. V usage is TRBV28 and J usage is TRBJ1-2; D is possibly TRBD1 (6 bases). The V end was cut by 3 bases, the J end by 4 bases, with 12 bases between. Germline CDR1 and CDR2: MDHEN and SYDVKM. The length of the CDR3 is 14 residues.

This clone was recorded a few times. The CDR3 loop is CASSRLTANEKLFF. CDR3 DNA: TGTGCCAGCAGCCGACTTACGGCTAATGAAAAACTGTTTTTT. V is TRBV2 and J is TRBJ1-4; D is ambiguous. The germline gives CDR1 SNHLY, CDR2 FYNNEI. This CDR3 region has 14 residues. Deletions cut 6 bases from V and 3 bases from J, with 11 bases between.